This entry describes one TCR beta chain. Its antigen is as yet unknown. Each CDR3 protein is one row after TCRdb ran MiXCR on the reads. Of 650,000 to 850,000 distinct CDR3 sequences listed, about 28% are singletons. The data belong to a study of T cell repertoires in cytomegalovirus infection. Study details: Use of recently identified HLA-C-restricted and well-studied HLA-B-restricted CMV epitopes was part of the study.

General study findings and limits: What dominated the ex vivo response were HLA-C-restricted CMV-specific TCR beta clonotypes.

V was clipped by 0 bases and J by 8 bases; unmatched bases: 10. The CDR3 totals 16 residues. CDR1 and CDR2 from the germline V gene are MNHEY and SMNVEV (reference sequence). The material sequenced was cultured CD8+ T cells from PBMCs, taken from culture after CMV antigen stimulation. This sequence originates from a human donor in good health (CMV status not recorded). Some clones in this sample may be carry-over from other donors' samples. This chain connects TRBV27 to TRBJ1-2, with TRBD1 identical over 9 bases. CDR3 nucleotide sequence: TGTGCCAGCAGTTTATCCGGACAGGGGTTGACGCGGGGCTACACCTTC. This codes for CASSLSGQGLTRGYTF.